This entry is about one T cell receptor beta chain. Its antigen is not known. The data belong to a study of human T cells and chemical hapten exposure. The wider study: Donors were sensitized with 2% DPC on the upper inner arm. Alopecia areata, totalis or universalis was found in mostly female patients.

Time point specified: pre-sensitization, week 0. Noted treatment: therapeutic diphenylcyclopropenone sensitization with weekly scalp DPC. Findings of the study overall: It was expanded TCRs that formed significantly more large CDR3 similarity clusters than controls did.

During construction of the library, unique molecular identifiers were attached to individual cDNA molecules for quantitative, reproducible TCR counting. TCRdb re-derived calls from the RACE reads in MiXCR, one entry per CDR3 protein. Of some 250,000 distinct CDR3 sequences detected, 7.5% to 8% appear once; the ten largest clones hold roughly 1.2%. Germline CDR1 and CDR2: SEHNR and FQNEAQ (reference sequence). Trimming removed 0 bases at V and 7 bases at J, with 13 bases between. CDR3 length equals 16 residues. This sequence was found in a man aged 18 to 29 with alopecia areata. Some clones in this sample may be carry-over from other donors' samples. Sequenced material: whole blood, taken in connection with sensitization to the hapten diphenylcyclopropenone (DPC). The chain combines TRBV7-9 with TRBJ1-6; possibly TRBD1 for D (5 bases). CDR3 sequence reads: CASSLATAQGNSPLHF. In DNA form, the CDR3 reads TGTGCCAGCAGCTTAGCGACAGCCCAGGGCAATTCACCCCTCCACTTT.